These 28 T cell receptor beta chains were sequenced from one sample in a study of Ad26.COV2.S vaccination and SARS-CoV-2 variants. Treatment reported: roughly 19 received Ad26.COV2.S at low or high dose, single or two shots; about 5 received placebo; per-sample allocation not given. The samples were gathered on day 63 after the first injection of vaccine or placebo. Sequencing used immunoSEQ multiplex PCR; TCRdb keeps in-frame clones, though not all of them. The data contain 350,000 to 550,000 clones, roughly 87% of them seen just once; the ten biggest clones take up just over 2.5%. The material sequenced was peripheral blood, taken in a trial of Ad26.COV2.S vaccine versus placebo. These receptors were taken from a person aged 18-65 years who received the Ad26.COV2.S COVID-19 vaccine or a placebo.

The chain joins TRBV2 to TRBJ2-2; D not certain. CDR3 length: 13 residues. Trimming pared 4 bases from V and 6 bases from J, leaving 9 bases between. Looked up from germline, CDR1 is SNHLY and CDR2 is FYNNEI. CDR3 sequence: CASSGVPSGELFF. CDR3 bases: TGTGCCAGCAGTGGGGTTCCCTCCGGGGAGCTGTTTTTT.

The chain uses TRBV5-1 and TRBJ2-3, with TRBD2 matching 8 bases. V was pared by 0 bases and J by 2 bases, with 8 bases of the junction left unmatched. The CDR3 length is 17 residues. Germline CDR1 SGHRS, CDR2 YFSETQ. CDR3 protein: CASSLVRAGDPTDTQYF. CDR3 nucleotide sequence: TGCGCCAGCAGCTTGGTTCGAGCGGGGGACCCCACAGATACGCAGTATTTT.

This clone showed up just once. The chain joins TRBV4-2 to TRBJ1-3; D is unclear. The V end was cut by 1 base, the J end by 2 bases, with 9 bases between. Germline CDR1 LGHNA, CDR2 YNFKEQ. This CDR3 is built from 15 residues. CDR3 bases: TGTGCCAGCAGCCAAGGCCCAGAGGCTGGAAACACCATATATTTT. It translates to CASSQGPEAGNTIYF.

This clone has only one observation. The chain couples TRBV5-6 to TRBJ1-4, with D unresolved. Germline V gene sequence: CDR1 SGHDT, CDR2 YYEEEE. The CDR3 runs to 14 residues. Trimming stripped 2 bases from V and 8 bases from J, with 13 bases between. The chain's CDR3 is CASSFTAFAEKLFF. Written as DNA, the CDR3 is TGTGCCAGCAGCTTCACGGCGTTCGCGGAAAAACTGTTTTTT. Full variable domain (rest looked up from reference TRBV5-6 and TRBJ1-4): DAGVTQSPTHLIKTRGQQVTLRCSPKSGHDTVSWYQQALGQGPQFIFQYYEEEERQRGNFPDRFSGHQFPNYSSELNVNALLLGDSALYLCASSFTAFAEKLFFGSGTQLSVL.

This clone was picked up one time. The CDR3 here is CASSIWGYSNQPQHF. The CDR3 DNA reads as TGTGCCAGTAGTATATGGGGATACAGCAATCAGCCCCAGCATTTT. The rearrangement links TRBV19 to TRBJ1-5; D is uncertain. V was pared by 2 bases and J by 1 base, with 9 bases between. Germline V gives CDR1 LNHDA, CDR2 SQIVND (reference sequence). The CDR3 has 15 residues.

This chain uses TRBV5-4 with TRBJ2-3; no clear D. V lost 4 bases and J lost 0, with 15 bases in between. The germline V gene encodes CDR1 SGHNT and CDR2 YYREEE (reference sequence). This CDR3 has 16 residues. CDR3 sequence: CASSPAPPPSTDTQYF. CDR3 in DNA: TGTGCCAGCAGCCCTGCCCCGCCCCCCAGCACAGATACGCAGTATTTT.

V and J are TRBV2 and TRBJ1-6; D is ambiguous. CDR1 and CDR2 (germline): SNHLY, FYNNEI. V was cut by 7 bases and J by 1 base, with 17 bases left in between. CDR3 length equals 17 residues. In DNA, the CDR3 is TGTGCCAGCATTCAATCTAGTCCTGGGTCCTATAATTCACCCCTCCACTTT. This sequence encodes CASIQSSPGSYNSPLHF.

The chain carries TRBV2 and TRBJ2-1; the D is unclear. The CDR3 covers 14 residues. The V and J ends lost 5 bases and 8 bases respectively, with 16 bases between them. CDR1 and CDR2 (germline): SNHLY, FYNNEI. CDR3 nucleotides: TGTGCCAGCAGTCAGACGGATGGCCTTGATGAGCAGTTCTTC. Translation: CASSQTDGLDEQFF.

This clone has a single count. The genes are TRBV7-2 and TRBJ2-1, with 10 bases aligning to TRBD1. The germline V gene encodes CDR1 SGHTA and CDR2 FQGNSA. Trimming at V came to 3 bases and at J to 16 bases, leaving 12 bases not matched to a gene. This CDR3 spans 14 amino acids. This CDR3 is CASSLGQGLLGSFF. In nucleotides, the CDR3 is TGTGCCAGCAGCTTGGGACAGGGGCTCCTAGGCTCTTTCTTC.

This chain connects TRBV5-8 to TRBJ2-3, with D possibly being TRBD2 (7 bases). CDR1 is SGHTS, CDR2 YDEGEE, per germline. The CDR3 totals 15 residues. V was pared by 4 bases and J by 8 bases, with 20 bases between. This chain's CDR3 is CASSHNRAAGATQYF. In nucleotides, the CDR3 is TGTGCCAGCAGCCATAACAGGGCGGCGGGGGCTACGCAGTATTTT.

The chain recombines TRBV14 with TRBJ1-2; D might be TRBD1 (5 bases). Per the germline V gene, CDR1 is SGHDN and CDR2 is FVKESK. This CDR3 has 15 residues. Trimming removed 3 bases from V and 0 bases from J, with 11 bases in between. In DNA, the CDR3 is TGTGCCAGCAGCCACAGAGCGACAGCTAACTATGGCTACACCTTC. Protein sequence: CASSHRATANYGYTF.

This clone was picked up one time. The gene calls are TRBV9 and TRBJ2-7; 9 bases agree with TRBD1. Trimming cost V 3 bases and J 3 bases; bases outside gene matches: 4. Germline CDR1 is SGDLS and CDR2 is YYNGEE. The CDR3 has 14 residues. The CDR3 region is CASSGGDRDYEQYF. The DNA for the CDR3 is TGTGCCAGCAGCGGTGGGGACAGGGACTACGAGCAGTACTTC. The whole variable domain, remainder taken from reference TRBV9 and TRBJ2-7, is DSGVTQTPKHLITATGQRVTLRCSPRSGDLSVYWYQQSLDQGLQFLIQYYNGEERAKGNILERFSAQQFPDLHSELNLSSLELGDSALYFCASSGGDRDYEQYFGPGTRLTVT.

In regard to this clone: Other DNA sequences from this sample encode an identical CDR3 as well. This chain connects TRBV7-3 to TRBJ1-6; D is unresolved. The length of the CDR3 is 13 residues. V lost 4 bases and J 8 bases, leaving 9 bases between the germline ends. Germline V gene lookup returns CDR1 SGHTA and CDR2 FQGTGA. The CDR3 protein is CASSSLRDSPLHF. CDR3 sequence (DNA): TGTGCCAGCAGCTCCCTAAGGGATTCACCCCTCCACTTT.

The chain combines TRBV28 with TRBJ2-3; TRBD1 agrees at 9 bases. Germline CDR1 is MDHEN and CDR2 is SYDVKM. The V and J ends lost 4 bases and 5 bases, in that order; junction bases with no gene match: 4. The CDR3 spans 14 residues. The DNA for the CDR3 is TGTGCCAGCAGTTCCGGACAGGGGAGAGATACGCAGTATTTT. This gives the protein CASSSGQGRDTQYF. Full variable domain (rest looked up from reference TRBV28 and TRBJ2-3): DVKVTQSSRYLVKRTGEKVFLECVQDMDHENMFWYRQDPGLGLRLIYFSYDVKMKEKGDIPEGYSVSREKKERFSLILESASTNQTSMYLCASSSGQGRDTQYFGPGTRLTVL.

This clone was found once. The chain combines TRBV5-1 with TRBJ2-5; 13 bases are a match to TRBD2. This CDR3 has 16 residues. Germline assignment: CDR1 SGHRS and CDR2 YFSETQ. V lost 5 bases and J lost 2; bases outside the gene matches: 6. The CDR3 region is CASSKGLAGRQETQYF. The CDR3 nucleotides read TGCGCCAGCAGTAAGGGACTAGCGGGGCGTCAAGAGACCCAGTACTTC.

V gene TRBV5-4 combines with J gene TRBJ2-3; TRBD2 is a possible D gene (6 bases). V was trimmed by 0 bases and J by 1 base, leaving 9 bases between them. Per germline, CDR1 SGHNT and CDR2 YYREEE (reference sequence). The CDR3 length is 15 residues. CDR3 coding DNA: TGTGCCAGCAGCTTGGGCTCTAGCGGCACAGATACGCAGTATTTT. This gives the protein CASSLGSSGTDTQYF.

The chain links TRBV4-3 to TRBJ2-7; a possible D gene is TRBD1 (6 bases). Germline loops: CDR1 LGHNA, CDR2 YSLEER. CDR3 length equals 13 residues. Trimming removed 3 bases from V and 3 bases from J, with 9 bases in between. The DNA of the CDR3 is TGCGCCAGCAGCCAGGGACACAACTACGAGCAGTACTTC. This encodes CASSQGHNYEQYF.

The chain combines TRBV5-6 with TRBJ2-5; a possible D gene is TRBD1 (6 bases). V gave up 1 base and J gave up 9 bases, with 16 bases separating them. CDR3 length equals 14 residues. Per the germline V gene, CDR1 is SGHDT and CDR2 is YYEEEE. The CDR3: CASSLRQVPGAQYF. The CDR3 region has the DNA TGTGCCAGCAGCTTGCGACAGGTCCCTGGGGCCCAGTACTTC.

The CDR3 sequence: CASSSLAGATDTQYF. The CDR3 DNA is TGTGCCAGCAGCTCCTTAGCGGGAGCGACAGATACGCAGTATTTT. The J gene is TRBJ2-3, the V gene TRBV7-2; 9 bases are a match to TRBD2. Germline V lookup: CDR1 SGHTA, CDR2 FQGNSA. V was clipped by 4 bases and J by 3 bases; unmatched bases: 5. There are 15 residues in the CDR3.

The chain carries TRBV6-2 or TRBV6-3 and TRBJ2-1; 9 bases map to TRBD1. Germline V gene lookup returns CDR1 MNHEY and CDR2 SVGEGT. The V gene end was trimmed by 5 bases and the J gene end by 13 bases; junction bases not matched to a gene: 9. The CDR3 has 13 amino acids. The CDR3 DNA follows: TGTGCCAGCAGTCAAAGACAGGGGGATCGACAGTTCTTC. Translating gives CASSQRQGDRQFF.

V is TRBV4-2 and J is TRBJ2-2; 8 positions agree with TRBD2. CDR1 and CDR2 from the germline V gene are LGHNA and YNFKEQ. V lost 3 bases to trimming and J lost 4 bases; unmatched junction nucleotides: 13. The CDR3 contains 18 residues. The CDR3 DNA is TGTGCCAGCAGCCAGCCCCTCGGGAGGGAAGAAAGCACCGGGGAGCTGTTTTTT. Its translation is CASSQPLGREESTGELFF.

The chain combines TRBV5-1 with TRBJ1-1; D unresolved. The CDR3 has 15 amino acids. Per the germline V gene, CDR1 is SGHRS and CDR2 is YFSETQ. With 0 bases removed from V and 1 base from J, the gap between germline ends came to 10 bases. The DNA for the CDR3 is TGCGCCAGCAGCTTGGGGGCAGGTGCGAACACTGAAGCTTTCTTT. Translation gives CASSLGAGANTEAFF. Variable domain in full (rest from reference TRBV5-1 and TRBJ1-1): KAGVTQTPRYLIKTRGQQVTLSCSPISGHRSVSWYQQTPGQGLQFLFEYFSETQRNKGNFPGRFSGRQFSNSRSEMNVSTLELGDSALYLCASSLGAGANTEAFFGQGTRLTVV.

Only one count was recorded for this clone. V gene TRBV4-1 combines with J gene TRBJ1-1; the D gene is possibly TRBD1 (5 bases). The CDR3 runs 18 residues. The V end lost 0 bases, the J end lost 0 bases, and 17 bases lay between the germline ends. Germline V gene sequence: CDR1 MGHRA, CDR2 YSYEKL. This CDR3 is CASSQDTGTGVMNTEAFF. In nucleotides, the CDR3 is TGCGCCAGCAGCCAAGATACGGGGACGGGGGTCATGAACACTGAAGCTTTCTTT.

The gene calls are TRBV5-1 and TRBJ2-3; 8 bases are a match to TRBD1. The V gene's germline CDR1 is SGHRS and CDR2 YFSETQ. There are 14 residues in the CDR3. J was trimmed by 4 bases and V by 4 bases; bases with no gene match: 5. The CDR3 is CASSGGQAADTQYF. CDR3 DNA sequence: TGCGCCAGCAGCGGGGGACAGGCGGCAGATACGCAGTATTTT.

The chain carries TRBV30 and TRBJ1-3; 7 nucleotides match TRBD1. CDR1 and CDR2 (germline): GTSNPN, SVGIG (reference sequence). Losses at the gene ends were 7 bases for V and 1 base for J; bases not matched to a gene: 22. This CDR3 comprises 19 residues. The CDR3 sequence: CAYIDRVTLWGISGNTIYF. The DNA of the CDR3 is TGTGCCTACATCGACAGGGTAACACTCTGGGGAATTTCTGGAAACACCATATATTTT.

The CDR3 DNA reads as TGTGCCAGTAGTCTTTCAGGGGTTCCTGAAGCTTTCTTT. As protein: CASSLSGVPEAFF. V and J are TRBV19 and TRBJ1-1, with a tentative D call TRBD1 (6 bases). The germline gives CDR1 LNHDA, CDR2 SQIVND (reference sequence). This CDR3 has 13 amino acids. Trimming stripped 5 bases from V and 6 bases from J, with 13 bases between.

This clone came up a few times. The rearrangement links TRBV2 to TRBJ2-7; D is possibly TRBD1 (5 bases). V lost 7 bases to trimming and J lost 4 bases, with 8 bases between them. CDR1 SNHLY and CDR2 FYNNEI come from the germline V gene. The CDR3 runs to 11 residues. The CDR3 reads CASTGQYEQYF. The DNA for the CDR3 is TGTGCCAGCACAGGGCAATACGAGCAGTACTTC.

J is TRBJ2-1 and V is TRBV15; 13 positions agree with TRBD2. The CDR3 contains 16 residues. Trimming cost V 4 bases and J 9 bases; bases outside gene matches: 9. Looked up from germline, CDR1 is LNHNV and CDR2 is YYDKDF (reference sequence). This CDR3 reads CATSTYTGTSGTEQFF. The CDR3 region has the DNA TGTGCCACCAGCACATATACCGGGACTAGCGGGACTGAGCAGTTCTTC.